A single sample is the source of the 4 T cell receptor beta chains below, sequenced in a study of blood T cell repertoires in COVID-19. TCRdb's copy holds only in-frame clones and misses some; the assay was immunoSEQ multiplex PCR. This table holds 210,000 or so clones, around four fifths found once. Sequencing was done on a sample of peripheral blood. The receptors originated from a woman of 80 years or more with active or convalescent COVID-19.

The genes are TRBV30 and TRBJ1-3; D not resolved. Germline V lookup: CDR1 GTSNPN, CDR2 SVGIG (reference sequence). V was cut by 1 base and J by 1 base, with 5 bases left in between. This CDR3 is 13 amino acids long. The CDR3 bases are TGTGCCTGGAGTGCAGGATCTGGAAACACCATATATTTT. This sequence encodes CAWSAGSGNTIYF.

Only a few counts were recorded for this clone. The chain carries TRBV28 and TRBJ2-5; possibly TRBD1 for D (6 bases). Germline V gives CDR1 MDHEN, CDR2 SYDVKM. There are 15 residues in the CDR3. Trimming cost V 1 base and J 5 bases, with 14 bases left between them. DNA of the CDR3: TGTGCCAGCAGTTTATCCCAGGGGTATCGGGAGACCCAGTACTTC. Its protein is CASSLSQGYRETQYF.

The CDR3 nucleotides are TGTGCCAGCAGTTTCGAAGGACTTGCTCGTTACGAGCAGTACTTC. As protein: CASSFEGLARYEQYF. The gene calls are TRBV28 and TRBJ2-7; a possible D gene is TRBD2 (5 bases). In germline, CDR1 is MDHEN, CDR2 SYDVKM. Trimming pared 3 bases from V and 4 bases from J, leaving 16 bases between. The CDR3 length is 15 residues.

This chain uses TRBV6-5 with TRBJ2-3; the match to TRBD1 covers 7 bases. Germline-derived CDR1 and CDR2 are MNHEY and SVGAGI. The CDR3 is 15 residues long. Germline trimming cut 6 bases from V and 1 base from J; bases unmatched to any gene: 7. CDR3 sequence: CASSWTGSGTDTQYF. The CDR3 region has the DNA TGTGCCAGCAGCTGGACAGGTTCTGGCACAGATACGCAGTATTTT.